This T cell receptor beta chain was obtained from a study of early T cells in non-severe SARS-CoV-2 infection. Across the study: Unsorted whole blood bulk RNA was sequenced, with unpaired chains. General study results and limits: VDJdb matching favored anti-spike CD8 responses, missing private and CD4 specificities.

This clonotype was seen a few times. Its antigen is still unknown. Individual cDNA molecules received unique molecular identifiers. TCRdb called the 5' RACE reads again in MiXCR, with one record for every CDR3 protein. This table holds some 57,000 distinct CDR3 sequences, roughly 12% found once. This TCR was sampled from an adult who was a healthcare worker with PCR-confirmed SARS-CoV-2 infection or an uninfected control (not recorded which). The sequenced material came from whole blood.

DNA of the CDR3: TGTGCCAGCAGTGACAGGGCGGGGTCTCAAGAGACCCAGTACTTC. Its translation is CASSDRAGSQETQYF. V and J are TRBV6-4 and TRBJ2-5, with D maybe TRBD2 (6 bases). Trimming took off 2 bases at V and 2 bases at J, with 12 bases between the two ends. The CDR3 loop spans 15 amino acids. Germline assignment: CDR1 MRHNA and CDR2 SNTAGT.